The 2 T cell receptor beta chains below come from one sample, sequenced in a study of shared clonotypes between healthy human individuals. The data were produced by immunoSEQ multiplex PCR, yet TCRdb's version contains in-frame clones alone and is incomplete. This repertoire shows 500,000 or so clones, roughly 95% found once; its top ten account for nearly 0.065%. Sequenced: naive CD4+ T cells sorted from blood. Subset of the sample: CD45RA+ positively selected. Every receptor here comes from a woman aged 25 to 45 in good health.

V gene TRBV27 combines with J gene TRBJ1-4, with D unresolved. This CDR3 has 16 residues. In germline, CDR1 is MNHEY, CDR2 SMNVEV (reference sequence). V lost 5 bases and J 1 base, leaving 14 bases between the germline ends. Written as DNA, the CDR3 is TGTGCCAGCAGTCCGTCCATCGACGGAACTAATGAAAAACTGTTTTTT. Its protein product is CASSPSIDGTNEKLFF.

The CDR3 reads CASRVTGGYEQYF. The CDR3 nucleotides are TGTGCCAGTAGGGTGACAGGCGGCTACGAGCAGTACTTC. The chain has TRBV19 and TRBJ2-5; maybe TRBD1 (6 bases). The J call may be in error: the DNA end matches TRBJ2-7 better. The germline CDR1 and CDR2 sequences are LNHDA and SQIVND (reference sequence). The CDR3 has 13 residues.